These 32 T cell receptor beta chains share one sample of origin, sequenced in a study of shared clonotypes between healthy human individuals. Libraries were prepared by immunoSEQ multiplex PCR; TCRdb keeps only in-frame clonotypes and omits some of them. The data contain 2 million or so clones, about 95% of them singletons. Sample: naive CD4+ T cells sorted from blood. The sample's subset: CD45RA+ positively selected. The receptors come from a man between 18 and 29 years old in good health.

The CDR3 region has the DNA TGTGCCAGCAGTGAAAGAAGTGGGACCAGCACAGATACGCAGTATTTT. Encoded protein: CASSERSGTSTDTQYF. V gene TRBV2 combines with J gene TRBJ2-3; tentatively, D is TRBD1 or TRBD2 (5 bases each). The germline gives CDR1 SNHLY, CDR2 FYNNEI. V lost 2 bases and J 0 bases, leaving 12 bases between the germline ends. This CDR3 is 16 amino acids long.

The V and J genes are TRBV6-1 and TRBJ1-1, with a weak D call TRBD1 (6 bases). The V end lost 4 bases, the J end lost 3 bases, and 15 bases lay between the germline ends. The CDR3 is made up of 15 amino acids. The germline V gene has CDR1 MNHNS and CDR2 SASEGT. The CDR3 DNA reads TGTGCCAGCAGTGCAAGGGGGGATCCGGACACTGAAGCTTTCTTT. Translated, it gives CASSARGDPDTEAFF.

The rearrangement joins TRBV7-2 to TRBJ2-7; 12 bases map to TRBD2. The V and J ends lost 5 bases and 0 bases, in that order; junction bases with no gene match: 2. Per the germline V gene, CDR1 is SGHTA and CDR2 is FQGNSA. This CDR3 has 15 residues. The CDR3 region is CASSKTSGSSYEQYF. CDR3 DNA sequence: TGTGCCAGCAGCAAGACTAGCGGGAGCTCCTACGAGCAGTACTTC. Filled out from reference TRBV7-2 and TRBJ2-7, the complete variable domain reads GAGVSQSPSNKVTEKGKDVELRCDPISGHTALYWYRQSLGQGLEFLIYFQGNSAPDKSGLPSDRFSAERTGGSVSTLTIQRTQQEDSAVYLCASSKTSGSSYEQYFGPGTRLTVT.

The chain links TRBV5-1 to TRBJ2-1; tentatively, D is TRBD2 (6 bases). V gave up 7 bases and J gave up 5 bases, with 19 bases separating them. Germline V gene sequence: CDR1 SGHRS, CDR2 YFSETQ. The CDR3 loop spans 15 amino acids. CDR3 coding DNA: TGCGCCAGCCGGGGAGGTTGGGCGTTGAACAATGAGCAGTTCTTC. It encodes CASRGGWALNNEQFF. The variable domain in full, completed from reference TRBV5-1 and TRBJ2-1, reads KAGVTQTPRYLIKTRGQQVTLSCSPISGHRSVSWYQQTPGQGLQFLFEYFSETQRNKGNFPGRFSGRQFSNSRSEMNVSTLELGDSALYLCASRGGWALNNEQFFGPGTRLTVL.

Comments on this clone: The same CDR3 also results from other DNA sequences found in this sample. The chain employs TRBV5-1 and TRBJ2-7; a possible D gene is TRBD1 (6 bases). This CDR3 comprises 12 residues. Deletions cut 3 bases from V and 4 bases from J, with 8 bases between. The germline V gene has CDR1 SGHRS and CDR2 YFSETQ. The CDR3 loop is CASSSDSYEQYF. Written as DNA, the CDR3 is TGCGCCAGCAGCTCGGACAGTTACGAGCAGTACTTC.

Concerning this clone itself: Other DNA sequences in this sample translate to the same CDR3. V gene TRBV27 combines with J gene TRBJ2-2; D unclear. Per the germline V gene, CDR1 is MNHEY and CDR2 is SMNVEV (reference sequence). Trimming pared 8 bases from V and 2 bases from J, leaving 9 bases between. The CDR3 totals 13 residues. CDR3 nucleotides: TGTGCCAGCTCCCTATTAAACACCGGGGAGCTGTTTTTT. Amino acids: CASSLLNTGELFF.

The chain is built from TRBV5-7 and TRBJ2-2, with D possibly TRBD2 on 6 matching bases. TRBV5-7 is recorded as an ORF, its role being uncertain. V was pared by 0 bases and J by 6 bases, with 24 bases between. The CDR3 has 19 amino acids. In DNA, the CDR3 is TGTGCCAGCAGCTTGGTTGTCCTTTCTCAGCCGGGGAGGTCCGGGGAGCTGTTTTTT. It codes for CASSLVVLSQPGRSGELFF.

The table lists this clone with a count of one. The rearrangement links TRBV18 to TRBJ2-5; D possibly corresponds to TRBD1 (6 bases). The germline V and J ends were trimmed by 5 bases and 1 base, with 14 bases remaining between them. CDR1 is KGHSH, CDR2 LQKENI, per germline. The CDR3 length is 15 residues. CDR3 DNA: TGTGCCAGCTCATCCTCCGGGACATCCCAAGAGACCCAGTACTTC. Translating gives CASSSSGTSQETQYF.

This clone was observed a single time. This rearrangement joins TRBV9 to TRBJ2-7; TRBD1 matches 8 bases. The germline gives CDR1 SGDLS, CDR2 YYNGEE. The CDR3 sequence is 15 residues long. V was pared by 4 bases and J by 2 bases, with 8 bases of the junction left unmatched. The CDR3, as DNA: TGTGCCAGCAGCCTCGGACAGGGTAGGACCTACGAGCAGTACTTC. It translates to CASSLGQGRTYEQYF.

This sequence joins TRBV5-1 and TRBJ2-5; the D is unclear. Looked up from germline, CDR1 is SGHRS and CDR2 is YFSETQ. The CDR3 has 17 residues. With 2 bases removed from V and 1 base from J, the gap between germline ends came to 18 bases. CDR3 region: CASSFETTGLVQETQYF. CDR3 in DNA: TGCGCCAGCAGCTTCGAAACAACTGGTCTAGTCCAAGAGACCCAGTACTTC.

This chain connects TRBV10-3 to TRBJ2-3; TRBD2 agrees at 9 bases. The CDR3 runs to 14 residues. Germline CDR1 is ENHRY and CDR2 is SYGVKD. The J segment lost 2 bases and the V segment lost 11 bases, leaving 8 bases of the junction unmatched. This CDR3 reads CAFKRGATTDTQYF. The CDR3 coding sequence is TGTGCCTTTAAGCGGGGGGCGACCACAGATACGCAGTATTTT.

The J gene is TRBJ1-4, the V gene TRBV28, with D uncertain. In germline, CDR1 is MDHEN, CDR2 SYDVKM. The CDR3 has 13 residues. Trimming stripped 2 bases from V and 4 bases from J, with 5 bases between. The CDR3 DNA sequence: TGTGCCAGCAGTTTAGACGGTAATGAAAAACTGTTTTTT. This encodes CASSLDGNEKLFF.

This chain links TRBV25-1 with TRBJ2-4; D ambiguous. Germline CDR1 and CDR2: MGHDK and SYGVNS. There are 10 residues in the CDR3. V was cut by 11 bases and J by 9 bases, with 11 bases left in between. CDR3 nucleotides: TGTGCCTCCGACCAGGCCATTCAGTACTTC. Translation gives CASDQAIQYF.

The chain uses TRBV7-2 and TRBJ2-3; D is unclear. V lost 6 bases and J lost 0, with 10 bases in between. The CDR3 spans 14 residues. Germline-derived CDR1 and CDR2 are SGHTA and FQGNSA. The CDR3 region is CASRRLQSTDTQYF. The CDR3 bases are TGTGCCAGCAGAAGACTCCAGAGCACAGATACGCAGTATTTT.

This clone was recorded only once. The J gene is TRBJ2-5, the V gene TRBV5-1, with 10 bases matching TRBD2. In germline, CDR1 is SGHRS, CDR2 YFSETQ. After removal of 5 bases from V and 2 bases from J, the junction contained 6 bases not matched to a gene. This CDR3 spans 15 amino acids. Written as DNA, the CDR3 is TGCGCCAGCAGAAGAATAGCGGGGGGTCAAGAGACCCAGTACTTC. Translated, it gives CASRRIAGGQETQYF.

The chain links TRBV20-1 to TRBJ2-5; D not resolved. CDR1 is DFQATT, CDR2 SNEGSKA, per germline (reference sequence). V gave up 6 bases and J gave up 5 bases, with 10 bases separating them. CDR3 size: 11 residues. CDR3 DNA sequence: TGCAGTGCGCAGGATGAGGAGACCCAGTACTTC. Translated: CSAQDEETQYF.

V usage is TRBV27 and J usage is TRBJ2-3; 7 bases align to TRBD1. From germline, CDR1 is MNHEY and CDR2 SMNVEV (reference sequence). After removal of 6 bases from V and 2 bases from J, the junction contained 5 bases not matched to a gene. This CDR3 region has 14 residues. The chain's CDR3 is CASSLTGITDTQYF. The CDR3 DNA reads TGTGCCAGCAGCTTGACAGGGATCACAGATACGCAGTATTTT.

This sequence joins TRBV7-2 and TRBJ1-6; possibly TRBD1 for D (6 bases). V was cut by 1 base and J by 7 bases, with 8 bases left in between. Germline values: CDR1 SGHTA, CDR2 FQGNSA. This CDR3 is built from 14 residues. The CDR3 sequence: CASSLETGNSPLHF. DNA of the CDR3: TGTGCCAGCAGCTTAGAAACAGGGAATTCACCCCTCCACTTT.

The rearrangement uses TRBV7-2 and TRBJ1-1, with 9 bases aligning to TRBD1. The germline gives CDR1 SGHTA, CDR2 FQGNSA. Unmatched junction bases numbered 7, after V lost 5 bases and J lost 9 bases. CDR3 length: 13 amino acids. The CDR3 loop reads CASSANGQGQAFF. CDR3 DNA sequence: TGTGCCAGCAGCGCTAACGGACAGGGGCAAGCTTTCTTT. Full variable domain (remainder filled in from reference TRBV7-2 and TRBJ1-1): GAGVSQSPSNKVTEKGKDVELRCDPISGHTALYWYRQSLGQGLEFLIYFQGNSAPDKSGLPSDRFSAERTGGSVSTLTIQRTQQEDSAVYLCASSANGQGQAFFGQGTRLTVV.

The chain links TRBV4-1 to TRBJ1-2; the match to TRBD1 covers 7 bases. After removal of 0 bases from V and 4 bases from J, the junction contained 8 bases not matched to a gene. CDR3 length: 16 residues. CDR1 is MGHRA and CDR2 is YSYEKL in the germline V gene. In DNA, the CDR3 is TGCGCCAGCAGCCAAGAGCGACAGGGCGGTTCCTATGGCTACACCTTC. This gives the protein CASSQERQGGSYGYTF.

The rearrangement links TRBV7-2 to TRBJ2-7; perhaps D is TRBD1 or TRBD2 (5 bases each). The CDR3 extends over 13 amino acids. Germline V gene lookup returns CDR1 SGHTA and CDR2 FQGNSA. Trimming removed 5 bases from V and 3 bases from J, with 11 bases in between. CDR3 nucleotide sequence: TGTGCCAGCAGCGAGGGACCAAACTACGAGCAGTACTTC. Protein product: CASSEGPNYEQYF.

Comments on this clone: Other DNA sequences in this specimen translate into the identical CDR3. V and J are TRBV2 and TRBJ2-2, with D possibly being TRBD1 (5 bases). Trimming removed 5 bases from V and 6 bases from J, with 10 bases in between. Germline V gives CDR1 SNHLY, CDR2 FYNNEI. The CDR3 has 13 residues. The CDR3 DNA is TGTGCCAGCAGTTCTACAGGACCCGGGGAGCTGTTTTTT. Its protein is CASSSTGPGELFF.

V is TRBV10-3 and J is TRBJ2-7; TRBD2 matches 9 bases. The germline V gene encodes CDR1 ENHRY and CDR2 SYGVKD. The V and J ends lost 4 bases and 1 base, in that order; junction bases with no gene match: 8. The CDR3 runs to 16 residues. CDR3 loop: CAISVELAGNSYEQYF. The CDR3 nucleotides are TGTGCCATCAGTGTTGAGCTAGCGGGAAATTCCTACGAGCAGTACTTC.

The rearrangement uses TRBV11-3 and TRBJ2-3; D gene unclear. The V gene lost 4 bases and the J gene lost 7 bases, with 9 bases spanning the gap. CDR1 is SGHNT and CDR2 is YENEEA in the germline V gene. The CDR3 is 12 residues long. CDR3 sequence: CASSSDGYTQYF. The CDR3 DNA reads TGTGCCAGCAGCTCAGATGGGTATACGCAGTATTTT.

This chain uses TRBV27 with TRBJ2-1; 10 nucleotides line up with TRBD2. The germline V gene has CDR1 MNHEY and CDR2 SMNVEV (reference sequence). The CDR3 runs 17 residues. V lost 0 bases, J lost 6 bases, and 8 bases stayed unmatched. The CDR3 nucleotides are TGTGCCAGCAGTTTATCTCCCTTGACTAGCGGGCCCAATGAGCAGTTCTTC. This encodes CASSLSPLTSGPNEQFF.

The J gene is TRBJ2-5, the V gene TRBV5-1; D remains unclear. Per germline, CDR1 SGHRS and CDR2 YFSETQ. This CDR3 has 16 residues. Trimming cost V 0 bases and J 7 bases, with 19 bases left between them. The CDR3 here is CASSLGASDLFGTQYF. The CDR3, as DNA: TGCGCCAGCAGCTTGGGAGCGTCTGATCTGTTTGGGACCCAGTACTTC. Based on the CDR3 plus reference TRBV5-1 and TRBJ2-5, the full variable domain is KAGVTQTPRYLIKTRGQQVTLSCSPISGHRSVSWYQQTPGQGLQFLFEYFSETQRNKGNFPGRFSGRQFSNSRSEMNVSTLELGDSALYLCASSLGASDLFGTQYFGPGTRLLVL.

The CDR3 DNA follows: TGTGCCAGCAGTGAAGCGGGGGCAGGGATCAATTCACCCCTCCACTTT. It codes for CASSEAGAGINSPLHF. The rearrangement links TRBV6-1 to TRBJ1-6, with TRBD1 as a possible D gene (6 bases). There are 16 residues in the CDR3. CDR1 and CDR2 (germline): MNHNS, SASEGT. V was cut by 0 bases and J by 7 bases, with 13 bases left in between.

The gene calls are TRBV28 and TRBJ1-1; no reliable D call. Germline assignment: CDR1 MDHEN and CDR2 SYDVKM. Trimming removed 0 bases at V and 0 bases at J, with 5 bases between. CDR3 length: 14 amino acids. The CDR3 loop reads CASSLWDLNTEAFF. CDR3 nucleotides: TGTGCCAGCAGTTTATGGGACTTGAACACTGAAGCTTTCTTT. Combining the CDR3 with reference TRBV28 and TRBJ1-1 gives the whole variable domain DVKVTQSSRYLVKRTGEKVFLECVQDMDHENMFWYRQDPGLGLRLIYFSYDVKMKEKGDIPEGYSVSREKKERFSLILESASTNQTSMYLCASSLWDLNTEAFFGQGTRLTVV.

The V gene is TRBV27, the J gene TRBJ1-6; a possible D gene is TRBD1 (5 bases). The CDR3 length is 14 residues. The germline CDR1 and CDR2 sequences are MNHEY and SMNVEV (reference sequence). V dropped 7 bases and J dropped 7 bases, with 14 bases sitting between them. This CDR3 reads CASNVGRENSPLHF. Written as DNA, the CDR3 is TGTGCCAGCAATGTGGGACGGGAAAATTCACCCCTCCACTTT.

This clone was detected once. The V gene is TRBV14, the J gene TRBJ1-2; D gene ambiguous. The CDR3 runs 15 residues. V lost 0 bases to trimming and J lost 3 bases, with 11 bases between them. Germline CDR1 SGHDN, CDR2 FVKESK. The CDR3 DNA sequence: TGTGCCAGCAGCCAAGACCGGGGTAGGGACTATGGCTACACCTTC. Amino acids: CASSQDRGRDYGYTF.

This chain connects TRBV18 to TRBJ2-5; D unclear. Germline values: CDR1 KGHSH, CDR2 LQKENI. Deletions cut 4 bases from V and 2 bases from J, with 8 bases between. This CDR3 comprises 13 residues. This CDR3 is CASSHKIQETQYF. The CDR3, as DNA: TGTGCCAGCTCACACAAAATTCAAGAGACCCAGTACTTC.

This clone came up once. The V and J genes are TRBV6-1 and TRBJ1-2, with TRBD1 identical over 8 bases. The V gene's germline CDR1 is MNHNS and CDR2 SASEGT. CDR3 length: 14 residues. Trimming took 3 bases from V and 7 from J; bases not matched to a gene: 7. The CDR3: CASSDRDRFGGYTF. Here the CDR3 DNA reads TGTGCCAGCAGTGACCGGGACAGGTTCGGTGGCTACACCTTC.